This TCR beta chain was recorded in a study of molecular identifiers for immune sequencing clone quantification. The V gene lost 2 bases and the J gene lost 5 bases, with 9 bases spanning the gap. This CDR3 comprises 14 residues. Germline CDR1 SGHVS, CDR2 FNYEAQ. TCRdb called the PCR reads again in MiXCR, with one record for every CDR3 protein. Of 400,000 to 600,000 distinct CDR3 sequences listed, about a quarter were seen once; the top ten hold around 0.79%. This TCR came from a human donor in good health. Some libraries in this study had Jurkat cell RNA spiked in. J is TRBJ2-2 and V is TRBV7-6, with D hard to call. The sequencing sample was made of naive CD8+ T cells from blood, with Jurkat cell RNA spiked in. As for subset: FACS-sorted CD8+CD4-CCR7+CD45RA+ naive T cells. The CDR3 DNA is TGTGCCAGCAGCTTAATCTCATCAACCGGGGAGCTGTTTTTT. It is translated as CASSLISSTGELFF.